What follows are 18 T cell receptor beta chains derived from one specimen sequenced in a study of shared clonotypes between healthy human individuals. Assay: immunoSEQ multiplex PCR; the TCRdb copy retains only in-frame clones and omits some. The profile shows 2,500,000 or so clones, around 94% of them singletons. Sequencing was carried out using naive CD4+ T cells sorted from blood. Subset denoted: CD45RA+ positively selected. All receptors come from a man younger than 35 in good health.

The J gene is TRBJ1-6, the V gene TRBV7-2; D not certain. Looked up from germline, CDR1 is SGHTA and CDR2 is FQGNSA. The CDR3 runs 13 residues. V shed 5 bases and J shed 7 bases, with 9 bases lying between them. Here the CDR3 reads CASSEPGNSPLHF. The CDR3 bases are TGTGCCAGCAGCGAACCGGGGAATTCACCCCTCCACTTT.

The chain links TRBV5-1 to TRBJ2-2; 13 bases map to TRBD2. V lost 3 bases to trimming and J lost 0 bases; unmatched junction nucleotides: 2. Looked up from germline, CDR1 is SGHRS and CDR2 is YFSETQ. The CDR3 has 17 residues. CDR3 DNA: TGCGCCAGCAGCTCGGGACTAGCGGGGACGAACACCGGGGAGCTGTTTTTT. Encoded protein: CASSSGLAGTNTGELFF.

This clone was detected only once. CDR3 nucleotides: TGCAGCGTGGCCACAGGGGGCGAGCAGTACTTC. Translating it yields CSVATGGEQYF. The rearrangement uses TRBV29-1 and TRBJ2-7; TRBD1 aligns across 8 bases. From germline, CDR1 is SQVTM and CDR2 ANQGSEA. V dropped 6 bases and J dropped 6; count of bases not matched to a gene: 4. The CDR3 consists of 11 residues.

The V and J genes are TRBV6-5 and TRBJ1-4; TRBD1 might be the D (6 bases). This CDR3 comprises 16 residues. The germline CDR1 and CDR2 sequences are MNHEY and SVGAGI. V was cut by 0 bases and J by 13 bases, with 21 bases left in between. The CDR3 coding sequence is TGTGCCAGCAGTTACTCGGAGGTTCGGGACACCTTTGGACTGTTTTTT. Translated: CASSYSEVRDTFGLFF.

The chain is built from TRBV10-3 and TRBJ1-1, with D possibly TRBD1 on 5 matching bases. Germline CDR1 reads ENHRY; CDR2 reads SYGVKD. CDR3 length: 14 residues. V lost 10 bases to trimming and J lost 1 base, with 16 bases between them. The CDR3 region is CATGSGLSNTEAFF. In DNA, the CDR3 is TGTGCCACAGGGTCGGGACTTTCGAACACTGAAGCTTTCTTT.

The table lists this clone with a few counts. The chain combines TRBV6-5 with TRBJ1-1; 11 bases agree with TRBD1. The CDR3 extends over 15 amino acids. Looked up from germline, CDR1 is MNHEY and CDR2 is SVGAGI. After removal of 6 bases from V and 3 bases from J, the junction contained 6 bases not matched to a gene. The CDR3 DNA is TGTGCCAGCAGCGGACAGGGGGCTGGCGACACTGAAGCTTTCTTT. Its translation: CASSGQGAGDTEAFF.

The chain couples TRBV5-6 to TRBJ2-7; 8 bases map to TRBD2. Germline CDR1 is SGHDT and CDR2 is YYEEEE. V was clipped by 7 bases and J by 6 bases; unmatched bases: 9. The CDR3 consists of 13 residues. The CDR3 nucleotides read TGTGCCAGCTTGGGACTAGGTTACAGCGAGCAGTACTTC. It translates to CASLGLGYSEQYF.

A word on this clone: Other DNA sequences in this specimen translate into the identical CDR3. Here the CDR3 reads CASSYSSSYNSPLHF. The CDR3 nucleotides read TGTGCCAGCAGTTACTCGAGCTCCTATAATTCACCCCTCCACTTT. This chain joins TRBV6-6 and TRBJ1-6; D call uncertain. V lost 0 bases and J lost 0, with 3 bases in between. The germline V gene has CDR1 MNHNY and CDR2 SVGAGI (reference sequence). This CDR3 has 15 residues.

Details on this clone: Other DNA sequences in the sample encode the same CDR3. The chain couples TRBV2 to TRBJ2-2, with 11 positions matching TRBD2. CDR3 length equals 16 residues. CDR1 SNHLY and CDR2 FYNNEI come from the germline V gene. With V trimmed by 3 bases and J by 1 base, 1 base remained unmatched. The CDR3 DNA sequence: TGTGCCAGCAGTGACACTAGCGGGAGGAACACCGGGGAGCTGTTTTTT. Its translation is CASSDTSGRNTGELFF.

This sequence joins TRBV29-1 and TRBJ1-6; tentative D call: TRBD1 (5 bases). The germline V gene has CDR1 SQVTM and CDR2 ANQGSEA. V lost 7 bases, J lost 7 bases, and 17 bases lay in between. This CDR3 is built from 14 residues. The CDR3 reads CSAQLGTRNSPLHF. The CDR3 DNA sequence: TGCAGCGCCCAGCTAGGGACGAGGAATTCACCCCTCCACTTT.

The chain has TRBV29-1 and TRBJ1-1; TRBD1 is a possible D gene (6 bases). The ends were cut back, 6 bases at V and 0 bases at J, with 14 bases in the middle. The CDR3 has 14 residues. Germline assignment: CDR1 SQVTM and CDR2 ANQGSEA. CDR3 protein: CSVYRQVMNTEAFF. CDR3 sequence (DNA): TGCAGCGTGTACAGACAGGTAATGAACACTGAAGCTTTCTTT.

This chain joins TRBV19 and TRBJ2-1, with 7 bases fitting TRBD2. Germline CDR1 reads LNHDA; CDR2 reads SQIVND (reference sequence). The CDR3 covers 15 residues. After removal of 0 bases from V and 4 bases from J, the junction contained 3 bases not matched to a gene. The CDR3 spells CASSIEWGGYNEQFF. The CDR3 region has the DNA TGTGCCAGTAGTATAGAGTGGGGGGGTTACAATGAGCAGTTCTTC. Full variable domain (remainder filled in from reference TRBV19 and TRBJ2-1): DGGITQSPKYLFRKEGQNVTLSCEQNLNHDAMYWYRQDPGQGLRLIYYSQIVNDFQKGDIAEGYSVSREKKESFPLTVTSAQKNPTAFYLCASSIEWGGYNEQFFGPGTRLTVL.

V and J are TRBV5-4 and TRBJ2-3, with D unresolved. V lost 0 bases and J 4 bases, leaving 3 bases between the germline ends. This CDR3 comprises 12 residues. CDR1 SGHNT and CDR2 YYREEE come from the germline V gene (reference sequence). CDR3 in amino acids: CASSLAADTQYF. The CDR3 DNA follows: TGTGCCAGCAGCTTGGCGGCAGATACGCAGTATTTT.

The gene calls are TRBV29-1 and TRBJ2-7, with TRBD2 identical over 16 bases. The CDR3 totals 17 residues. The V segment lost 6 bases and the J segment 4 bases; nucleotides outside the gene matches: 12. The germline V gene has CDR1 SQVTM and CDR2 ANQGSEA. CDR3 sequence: CSVQARGTSGRGYEQYF. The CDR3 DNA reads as TGCAGCGTGCAAGCGAGGGGGACTAGCGGGAGGGGGTACGAGCAGTACTTC.

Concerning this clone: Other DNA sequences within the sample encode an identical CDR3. The CDR3 DNA reads TGTGCCAGCAGTTTCGCAGGGGCAGATACGCAGTATTTT. Its protein is CASSFAGADTQYF. The chain uses TRBV6-5 and TRBJ2-3; D might be TRBD1 (6 bases). This CDR3 is built from 13 residues. Germline CDR1 and CDR2: MNHEY and SVGAGI. The ends were cut back, 4 bases at V and 4 bases at J, with 9 bases in the middle.

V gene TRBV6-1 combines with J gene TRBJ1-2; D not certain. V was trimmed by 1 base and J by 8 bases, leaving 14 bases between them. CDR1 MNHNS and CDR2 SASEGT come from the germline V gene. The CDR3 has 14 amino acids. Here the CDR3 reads CASSEVWGSEGYTF. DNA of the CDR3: TGTGCCAGCAGTGAAGTCTGGGGTTCCGAAGGCTACACCTTC.

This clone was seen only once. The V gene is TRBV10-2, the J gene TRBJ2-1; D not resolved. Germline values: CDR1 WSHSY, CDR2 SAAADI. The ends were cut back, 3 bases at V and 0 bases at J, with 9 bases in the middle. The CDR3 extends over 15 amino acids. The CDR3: CASSESRFSYNEQFF. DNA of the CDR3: TGCGCCAGCAGTGAAAGCAGGTTCTCCTACAATGAGCAGTTCTTC.

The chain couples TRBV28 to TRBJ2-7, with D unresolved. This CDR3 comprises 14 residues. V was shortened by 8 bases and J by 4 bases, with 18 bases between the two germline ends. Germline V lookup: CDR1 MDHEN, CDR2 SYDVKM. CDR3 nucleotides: TGTGCCAGCTCCGACGGCTTTCGCGTTTACGAGCAGTACTTC. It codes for CASSDGFRVYEQYF.